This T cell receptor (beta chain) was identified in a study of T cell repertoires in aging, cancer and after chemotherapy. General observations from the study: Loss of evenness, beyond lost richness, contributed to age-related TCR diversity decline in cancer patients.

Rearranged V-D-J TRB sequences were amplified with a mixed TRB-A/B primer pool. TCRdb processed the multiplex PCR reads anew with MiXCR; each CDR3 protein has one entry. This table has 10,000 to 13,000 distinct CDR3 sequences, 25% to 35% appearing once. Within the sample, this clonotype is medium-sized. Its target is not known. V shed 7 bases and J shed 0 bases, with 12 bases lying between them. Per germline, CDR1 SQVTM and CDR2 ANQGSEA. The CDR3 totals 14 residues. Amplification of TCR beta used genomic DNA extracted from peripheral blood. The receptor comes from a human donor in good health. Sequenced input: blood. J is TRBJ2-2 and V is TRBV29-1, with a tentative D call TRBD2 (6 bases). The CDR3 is CSASSGSNTGELFF. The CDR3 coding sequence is TGCAGCGCCTCGAGCGGGTCGAACACCGGGGAGCTGTTTTTT.